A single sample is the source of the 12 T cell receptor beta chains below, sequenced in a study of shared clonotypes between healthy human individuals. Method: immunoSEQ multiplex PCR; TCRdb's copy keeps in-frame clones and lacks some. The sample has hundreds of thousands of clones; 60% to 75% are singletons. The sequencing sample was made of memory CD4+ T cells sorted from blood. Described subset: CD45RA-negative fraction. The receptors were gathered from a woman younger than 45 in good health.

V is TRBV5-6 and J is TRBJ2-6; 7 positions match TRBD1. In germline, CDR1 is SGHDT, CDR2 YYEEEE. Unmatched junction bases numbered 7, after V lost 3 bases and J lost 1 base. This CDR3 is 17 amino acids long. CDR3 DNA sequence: TGTGCCAGCAGCTCGACCTACAGGGGATCTGGGGCCAACGTCCTGACTTTC. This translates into CASSSTYRGSGANVLTF. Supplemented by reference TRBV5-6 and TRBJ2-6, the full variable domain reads DAGVTQSPTHLIKTRGQQVTLRCSPKSGHDTVSWYQQALGQGPQFIFQYYEEEERQRGNFPDRFSGHQFPNYSSELNVNALLLGDSALYLCASSSTYRGSGANVLTFGAGSRLTVL.

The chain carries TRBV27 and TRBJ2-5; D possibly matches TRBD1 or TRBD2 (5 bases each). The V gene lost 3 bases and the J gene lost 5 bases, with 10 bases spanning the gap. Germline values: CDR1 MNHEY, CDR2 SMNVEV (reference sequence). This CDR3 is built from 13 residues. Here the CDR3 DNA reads TGTGCCAGCAGTTTTAGAGGGGTTGAGACCCAGTACTTC. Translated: CASSFRGVETQYF.

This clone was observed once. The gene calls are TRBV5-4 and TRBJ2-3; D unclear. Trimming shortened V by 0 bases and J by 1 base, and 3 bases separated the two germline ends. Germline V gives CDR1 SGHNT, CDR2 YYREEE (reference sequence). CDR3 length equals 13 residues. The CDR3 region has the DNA TGTGCCAGCAGCTTGGATCGCACAGATACGCAGTATTTT. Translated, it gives CASSLDRTDTQYF. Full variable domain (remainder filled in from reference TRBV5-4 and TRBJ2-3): ETGVTQSPTHLIKTRGQQVTLRCSSQSGHNTVSWYQQALGQGPQFIFQYYREEENGRGNFPPRFSGLQFPNYSSELNVNALELDDSALYLCASSLDRTDTQYFGPGTRLTVL.

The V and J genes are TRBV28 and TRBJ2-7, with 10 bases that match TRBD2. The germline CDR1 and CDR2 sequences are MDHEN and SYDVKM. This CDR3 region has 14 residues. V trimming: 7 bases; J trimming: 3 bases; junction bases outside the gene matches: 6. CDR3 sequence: CASTEGTSVYEQYF. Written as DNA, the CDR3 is TGTGCCAGCACCGAGGGGACTAGCGTCTACGAGCAGTACTTC.

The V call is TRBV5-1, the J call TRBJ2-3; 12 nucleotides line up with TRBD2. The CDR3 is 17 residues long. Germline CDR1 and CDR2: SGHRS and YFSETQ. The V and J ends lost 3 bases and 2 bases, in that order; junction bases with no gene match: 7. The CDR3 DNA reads TGCGCCAGCAGCTCGCTGACTAGCGGGAGTTACACAGATACGCAGTATTTT. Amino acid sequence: CASSSLTSGSYTDTQYF.

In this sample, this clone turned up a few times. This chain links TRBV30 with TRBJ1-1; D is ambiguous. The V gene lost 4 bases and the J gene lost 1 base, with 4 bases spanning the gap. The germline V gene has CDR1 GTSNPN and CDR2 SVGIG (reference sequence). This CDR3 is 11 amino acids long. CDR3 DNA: TGTGCCTGGATTAGGAACACTGAAGCTTTCTTT. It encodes CAWIRNTEAFF.

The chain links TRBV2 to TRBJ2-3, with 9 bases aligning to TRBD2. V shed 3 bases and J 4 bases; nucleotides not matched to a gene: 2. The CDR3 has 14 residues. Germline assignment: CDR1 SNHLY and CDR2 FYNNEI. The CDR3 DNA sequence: TGTGCCAGCAGTGAGCTAGCGGGGCCAGATACGCAGTATTTT. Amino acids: CASSELAGPDTQYF.

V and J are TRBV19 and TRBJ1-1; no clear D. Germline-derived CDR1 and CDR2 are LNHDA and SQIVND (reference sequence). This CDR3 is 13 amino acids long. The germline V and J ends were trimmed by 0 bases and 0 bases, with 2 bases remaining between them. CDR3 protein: CASSIDVNTEAFF. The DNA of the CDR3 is TGTGCCAGTAGTATAGACGTGAACACTGAAGCTTTCTTT.

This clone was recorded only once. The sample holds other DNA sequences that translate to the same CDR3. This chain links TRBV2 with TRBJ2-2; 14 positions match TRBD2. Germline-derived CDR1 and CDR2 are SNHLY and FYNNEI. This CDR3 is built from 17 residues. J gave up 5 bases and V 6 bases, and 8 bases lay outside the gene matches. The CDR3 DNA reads TGTGCCAGCAGCACAGGACTAGCGGGAGGCGGGACCGGGGAGCTGTTTTTT. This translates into CASSTGLAGGGTGELFF. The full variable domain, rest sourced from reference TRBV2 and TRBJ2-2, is EPEVTQTPSHQVTQMGQEVILRCVPISNHLYFYWYRQILGQKVEFLVSFYNNEISEKSEIFDDQFSVERPDGSNFTLKIRSTKLEDSAMYFCASSTGLAGGGTGELFFGEGSRLTVL.

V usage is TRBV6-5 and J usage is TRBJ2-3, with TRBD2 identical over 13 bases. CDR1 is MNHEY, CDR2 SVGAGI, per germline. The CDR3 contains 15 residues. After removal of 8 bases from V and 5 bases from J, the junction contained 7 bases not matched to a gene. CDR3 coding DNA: TGTGCCAGCTGTCGACTAGCGGGAGGTAGAGATACGCAGTATTTT. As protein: CASCRLAGGRDTQYF.

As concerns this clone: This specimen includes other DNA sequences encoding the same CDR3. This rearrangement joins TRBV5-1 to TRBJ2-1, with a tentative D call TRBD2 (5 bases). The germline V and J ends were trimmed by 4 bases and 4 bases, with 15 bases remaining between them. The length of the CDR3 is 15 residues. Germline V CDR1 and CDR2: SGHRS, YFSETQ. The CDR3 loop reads CASSLADRDYNEQFF. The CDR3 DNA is TGCGCCAGCAGCCTGGCCGACCGGGATTACAATGAGCAGTTCTTC.

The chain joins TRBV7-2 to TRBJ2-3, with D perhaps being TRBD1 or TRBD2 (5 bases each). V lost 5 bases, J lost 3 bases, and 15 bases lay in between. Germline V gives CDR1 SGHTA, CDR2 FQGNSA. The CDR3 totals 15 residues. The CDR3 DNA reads TGTGCCAGCAGCGCCCTGGGGACCCTTACAGATACGCAGTATTTT. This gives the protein CASSALGTLTDTQYF.